This TCR beta chain was sequenced during a study of blood T cells in healthy people across ages. The overall study: About one barcoded beta molecule per two T cells was the capture yield of template switching.

Next came a second PCR, run for roughly 6 to 11 cycles, which used a sample-barcoded 5' primer along with a J-beta primer mix. Researchers report that a template-switch adaptor with 12 random nucleotides tagged each cDNA molecule. In TCRdb, the 5' RACE reads were re-called with MiXCR into one record per CDR3 protein. The profile shows some 1.6 million distinct CDR3 sequences, almost 35% of them singletons. This clonotype was counted a few times. Its antigen is currently unknown. Isolating PBMCs gave at least 6.5 million of these cells per sample. Germline CDR1 and CDR2: GTSNPN and SVGIG (reference sequence). This CDR3 region has 14 residues. The V end lost 1 base, the J end lost 2 bases, and 9 bases lay between the germline ends. Overall study results and limits: Long-lived donors exceeded aged donors in naive CD4+ cells and diversity.

This TCR was sampled from a woman in her 30s in good health. The genes are TRBV30 and TRBJ1-5; D not certain. The specimen sequenced was blood. DNA for the CDR3: TGTGCCTGGAGTGCCAACGGGGGCAATCAGCCCCAGCATTTT. Amino acids: CAWSANGGNQPQHF.